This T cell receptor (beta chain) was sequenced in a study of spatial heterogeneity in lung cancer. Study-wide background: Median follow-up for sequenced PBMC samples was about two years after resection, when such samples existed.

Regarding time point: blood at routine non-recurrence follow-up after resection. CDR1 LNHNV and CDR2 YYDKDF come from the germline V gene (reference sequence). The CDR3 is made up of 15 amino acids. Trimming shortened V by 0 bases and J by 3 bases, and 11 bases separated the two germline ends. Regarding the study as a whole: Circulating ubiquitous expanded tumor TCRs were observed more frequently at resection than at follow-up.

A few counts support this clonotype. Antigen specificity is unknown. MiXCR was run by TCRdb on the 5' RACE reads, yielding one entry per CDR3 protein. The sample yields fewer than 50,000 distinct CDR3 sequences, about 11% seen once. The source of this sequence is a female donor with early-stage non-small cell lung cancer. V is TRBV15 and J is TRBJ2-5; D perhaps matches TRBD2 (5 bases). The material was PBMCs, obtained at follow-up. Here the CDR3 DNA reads TGTGCCACCAGCAGAGATGGAACTAGGGAAGAGACCCAGTACTTC. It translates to CATSRDGTREETQYF.